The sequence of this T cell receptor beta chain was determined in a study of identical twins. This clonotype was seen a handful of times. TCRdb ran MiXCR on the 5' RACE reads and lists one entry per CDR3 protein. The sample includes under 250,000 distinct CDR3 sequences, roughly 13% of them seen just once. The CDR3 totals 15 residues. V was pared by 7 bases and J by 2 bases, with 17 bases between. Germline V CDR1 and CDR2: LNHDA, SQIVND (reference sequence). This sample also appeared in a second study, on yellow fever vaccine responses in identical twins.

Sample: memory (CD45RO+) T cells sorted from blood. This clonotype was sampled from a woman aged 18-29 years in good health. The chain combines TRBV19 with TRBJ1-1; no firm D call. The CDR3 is CASIGGAASNTEAFF. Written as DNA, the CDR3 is TGTGCCAGTATTGGTGGTGCAGCCAGTAACACTGAAGCTTTCTTT. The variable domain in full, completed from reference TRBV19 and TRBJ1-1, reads DGGITQSPKYLFRKEGQNVTLSCEQNLNHDAMYWYRQDPGQGLRLIYYSQIVNDFQKGDIAEGYSVSREKKESFPLTVTSAQKNPTAFYLCASIGGAASNTEAFFGQGTRLTVV.